This TCR beta chain was sequenced for a study of blood T cell repertoires in COVID-19. About the study: The United States, Italy and Spain supplied acute and convalescent COVID-19 samples.

Clones were read by immunoSEQ multiplex PCR, and TCRdb kept only the in-frame ones, dropping some. Here the sample spans about 180,000 clones, around 85% being singletons. V dropped 6 bases and J dropped 0 bases, with 5 bases sitting between them. Germline V gene lookup returns CDR1 MDHEN and CDR2 SYDVKM. CDR3 size: 12 residues. The J gene is TRBJ1-2, the V gene TRBV28; no clear D gene. This clonotype was sampled from a middle-aged man who had recovered from COVID-19. The sequenced material came from PBMCs or T cells enriched from blood (not recorded which). The CDR3 coding sequence is TGTGCCAGCAGCCAGACTAACTATGGCTACACCTTC. Protein sequence: CASSQTNYGYTF.